This TCR beta chain was identified in a study of CD8+ T cells in alopecia areata. TCR sequencing used cDNA made by reverse transcription of extracted RNA. Assay used: immunoSEQ multiplex PCR; TCRdb lists only in-frame clones, some missing. The sample carries about 99,000 clones, about nine tenths recorded once. V shed 5 bases and J shed 2 bases, with 7 bases lying between them. The germline V gene encodes CDR1 SEHNR and CDR2 FQNEAQ (reference sequence). The length of the CDR3 is 12 residues. Sample treatment: oral pan-JAK inhibitor, 5-10 mg twice daily. Here the sequenced sample was CD8+ T cells sorted from blood, taken around week 30, from a patient treated with tofacitinib. This clonotype was obtained from a human donor with alopecia areata. The chain links TRBV7-9 to TRBJ2-7, with D unresolved. The CDR3 DNA reads as TGTGCCAGCAGCCCCGAGCCCTACGAGCAGTACTTC. Residues: CASSPEPYEQYF.